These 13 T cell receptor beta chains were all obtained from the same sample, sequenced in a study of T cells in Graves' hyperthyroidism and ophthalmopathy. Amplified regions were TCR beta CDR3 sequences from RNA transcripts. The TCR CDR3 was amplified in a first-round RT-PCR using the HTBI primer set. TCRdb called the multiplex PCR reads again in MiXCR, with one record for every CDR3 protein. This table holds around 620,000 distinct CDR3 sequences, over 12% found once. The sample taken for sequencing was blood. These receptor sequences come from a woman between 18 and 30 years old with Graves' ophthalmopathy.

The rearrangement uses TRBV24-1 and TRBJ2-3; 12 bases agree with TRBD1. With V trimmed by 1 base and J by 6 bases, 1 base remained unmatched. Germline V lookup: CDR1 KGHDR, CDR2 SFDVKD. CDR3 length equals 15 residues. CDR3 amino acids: CATSDFGTGGDTQYF. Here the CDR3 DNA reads TGTGCCACCAGTGATTTTGGGACAGGGGGCGATACGCAGTATTTT.

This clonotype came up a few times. CDR3 coding DNA: TGCGCCAGCAGCTGGCGGGACAGTGCAACTAATGAAAAACTGTTTTTT. Translated, it gives CASSWRDSATNEKLFF. The V and J genes are TRBV5-1 and TRBJ1-4, with TRBD1 matching over 7 bases. The CDR3 is 16 amino acids. Looked up from germline, CDR1 is SGHRS and CDR2 is YFSETQ. V was pared by 3 bases and J by 0 bases, with 5 bases of the junction left unmatched.

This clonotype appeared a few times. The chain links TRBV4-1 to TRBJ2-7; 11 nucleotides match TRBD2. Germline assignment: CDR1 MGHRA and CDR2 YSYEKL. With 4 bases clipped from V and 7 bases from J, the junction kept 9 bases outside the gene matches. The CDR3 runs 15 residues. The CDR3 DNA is TGCGCCAGCAGCCGTCCGACTAGCGGGATGAGGGAGCAGTACTTC. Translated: CASSRPTSGMREQYF.

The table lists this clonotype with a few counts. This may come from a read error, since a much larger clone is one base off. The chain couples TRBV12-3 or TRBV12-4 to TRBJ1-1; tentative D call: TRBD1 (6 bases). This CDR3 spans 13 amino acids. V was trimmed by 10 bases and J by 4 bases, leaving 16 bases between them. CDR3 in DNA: TGTGCCAACAGATCAACAGGGACCACTGAAGCTTTCTTT. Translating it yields CANRSTGTTEAFF.

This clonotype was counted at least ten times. CDR3 DNA sequence: TGTGCCAGCAGTTTAGGGACCGCTACTGAAAAACTGTTTTTT. As protein: CASSLGTATEKLFF. V gene TRBV27 combines with J gene TRBJ1-4; a weak D match, TRBD1 (5 bases). Looked up from germline, CDR1 is MNHEY and CDR2 is SMNVEV (reference sequence). Between the trimmed V and J ends, which lost 2 bases and 7 bases, there was a span of 11 bases. This CDR3 comprises 14 residues.

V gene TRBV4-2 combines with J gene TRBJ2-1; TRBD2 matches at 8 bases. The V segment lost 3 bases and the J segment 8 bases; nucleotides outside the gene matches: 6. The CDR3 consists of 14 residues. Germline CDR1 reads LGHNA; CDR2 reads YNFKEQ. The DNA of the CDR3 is TGTGCCAGCAGCCACCGGACTAGCCCCGATGAGCAGTTCTTC. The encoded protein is CASSHRTSPDEQFF.

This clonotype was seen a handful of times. As DNA, the CDR3 is TGTGCCAGTACCCTCGGGGGTGTAGGCAACATTCAGTACTTC. It translates to CASTLGGVGNIQYF. The genes are TRBV19 and TRBJ2-4; TRBD2 is a possible D gene (6 bases). Germline loops: CDR1 LNHDA, CDR2 SQIVND (reference sequence). Trimming cost V 7 bases and J 7 bases, with 17 bases left between them. The CDR3 is 14 amino acids.

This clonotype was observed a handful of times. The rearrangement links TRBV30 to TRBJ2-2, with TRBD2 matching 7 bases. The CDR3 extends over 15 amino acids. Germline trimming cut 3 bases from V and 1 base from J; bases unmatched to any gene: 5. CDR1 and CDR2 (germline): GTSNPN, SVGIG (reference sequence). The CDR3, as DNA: TGTGCCTGGAGCTCTAGCGGAATGAACACCGGGGAGCTGTTTTTT. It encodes CAWSSSGMNTGELFF.

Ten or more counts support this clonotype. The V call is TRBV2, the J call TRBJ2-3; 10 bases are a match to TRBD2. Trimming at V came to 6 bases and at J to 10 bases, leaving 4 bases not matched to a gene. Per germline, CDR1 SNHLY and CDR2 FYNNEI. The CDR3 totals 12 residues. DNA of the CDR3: TGTGCCAGCAGGGGGACTAGCGAAGCGCAGTATTTT. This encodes CASRGTSEAQYF.

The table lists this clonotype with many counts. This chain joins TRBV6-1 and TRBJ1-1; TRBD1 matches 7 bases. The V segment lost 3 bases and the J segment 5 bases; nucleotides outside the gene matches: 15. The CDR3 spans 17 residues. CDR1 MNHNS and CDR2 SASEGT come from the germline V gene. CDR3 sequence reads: CASSDPSGGYIVTEAFF. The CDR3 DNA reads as TGTGCCAGCAGTGACCCGTCAGGGGGTTATATCGTTACTGAAGCTTTCTTT.

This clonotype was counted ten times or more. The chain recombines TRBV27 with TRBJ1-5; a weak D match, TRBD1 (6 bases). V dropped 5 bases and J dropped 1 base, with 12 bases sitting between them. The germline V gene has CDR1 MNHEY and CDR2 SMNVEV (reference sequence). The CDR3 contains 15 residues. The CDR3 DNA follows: TGTGCCAGCAGTACTTATACAGGGAGCAATCAGCCCCAGCATTTT. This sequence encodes CASSTYTGSNQPQHF.

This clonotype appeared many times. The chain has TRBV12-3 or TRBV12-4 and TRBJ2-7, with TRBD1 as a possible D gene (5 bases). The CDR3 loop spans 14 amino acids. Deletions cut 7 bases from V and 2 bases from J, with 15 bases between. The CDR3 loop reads CASTLGQVTYEQYF. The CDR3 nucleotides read TGTGCCAGCACCCTGGGGCAGGTTACCTACGAGCAGTACTTC.

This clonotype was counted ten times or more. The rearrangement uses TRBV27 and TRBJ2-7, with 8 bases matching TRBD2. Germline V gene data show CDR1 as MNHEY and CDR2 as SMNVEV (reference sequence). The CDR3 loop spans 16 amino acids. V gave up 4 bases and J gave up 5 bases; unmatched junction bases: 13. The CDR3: CASSSPAGATNNEQYF. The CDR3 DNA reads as TGTGCCAGCAGTTCCCCAGCGGGAGCAACCAACAACGAGCAGTACTTC.